A selection of T cell receptor beta chains follows, all from one sample in a study of control samples from healthy donors and cancer patients. The data were produced by immunoSEQ multiplex PCR, yet TCRdb's version contains in-frame clones alone and is incomplete. The sample lists 95,000 to 100,000 clones, around 82% occurring once. The source material was blood. The receptors were gathered from a man in his 60s in good health. The CDR3 runs from the conserved cysteine through the conserved F or W.

J gene,V gene,CDR3 protein
TRBJ2-3,TRBV6-1,CASSEGQGAVDTQYF
TRBJ2-2,TRBV5-5,CCSGRVDTGELFF
TRBJ2-5,TRBV27,CASSLSYRGHQETQYF
TRBJ2-7,TRBV7-2,CASSLAGGEQYF
TRBJ2-7,TRBV5-6,CASSWGRLAGVAEQYF
TRBJ2-3,TRBV27,CASSRQLSGGGATLDTQYF
TRBJ2-7,TRBV10-1,CASSESPEGGGYEQYF
TRBJ1-5,TRBV7-9,CASSLNLGGNQPQHF
TRBJ2-5,TRBV6-6,CASSYGGEGTQYF
TRBJ2-3,TRBV5-1,CASSLGGAFTDTQYF
TRBJ1-3,TRBV9,CASSVGGNTGNTIYF
TRBJ2-7,TRBV30,CAWDRMVTYEQYF
TRBJ2-2,TRBV5-1,CASSLELAGGYTGELFF
TRBJ1-1,TRBV11-3,CASSLRGANTEAFF
TRBJ2-5,TRBV6-5,CASSGSQETQYF
TRBJ1-2,TRBV29-1,CSVELGASNYGYTF
TRBJ2-1,TRBV6-2/TRBV6-3,CASSYNRPKAKSSYNEQFF
TRBJ1-4,TRBV7-6,CASRSLREGYAEKLFF
TRBJ2-7,TRBV11-2,CASNPWQGSGNEQYF
TRBJ1-5,TRBV6-5,CASSRGLWQPQHF
TRBJ1-1,TRBV25-1,CASSDGGRPEAFF
TRBJ2-3,TRBV5-1,CASSFLGGGGTDTQYF
TRBJ1-2,TRBV7-9,CASSLLASVYGYTF
TRBJ2-4,TRBV2,CASSSWTGAKNIQYF
TRBJ2-1,TRBV19,CASSGFPYNEQFF
TRBJ2-7,TRBV5-4,CASSLEPPGQASRRYF
TRBJ1-1,TRBV6-6,CASNRQTNTEAFF
TRBJ2-3,TRBV9,CASSVAPSGGANTQYF
TRBJ2-1,TRBV6-6,CASIPAGELGEQFF